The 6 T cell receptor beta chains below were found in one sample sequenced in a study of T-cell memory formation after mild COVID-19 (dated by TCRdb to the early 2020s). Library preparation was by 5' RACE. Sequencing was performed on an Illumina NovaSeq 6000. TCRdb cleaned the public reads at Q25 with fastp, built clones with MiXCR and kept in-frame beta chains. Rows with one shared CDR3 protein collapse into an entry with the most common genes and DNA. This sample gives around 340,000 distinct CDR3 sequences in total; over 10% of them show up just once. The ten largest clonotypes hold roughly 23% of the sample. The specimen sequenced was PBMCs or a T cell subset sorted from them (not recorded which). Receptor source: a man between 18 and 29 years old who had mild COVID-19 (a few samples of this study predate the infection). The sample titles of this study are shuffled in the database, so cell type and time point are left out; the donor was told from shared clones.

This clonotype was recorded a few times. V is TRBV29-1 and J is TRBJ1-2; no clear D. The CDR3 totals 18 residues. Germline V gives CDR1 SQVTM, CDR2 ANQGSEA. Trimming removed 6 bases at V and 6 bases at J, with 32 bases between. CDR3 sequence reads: CSVSPWRPTVTMGDGYTF. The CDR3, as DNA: TGCAGCGTCAGCCCTTGGCGGCCCACCGTAACTATGGGCGATGGCTACACCTTC.

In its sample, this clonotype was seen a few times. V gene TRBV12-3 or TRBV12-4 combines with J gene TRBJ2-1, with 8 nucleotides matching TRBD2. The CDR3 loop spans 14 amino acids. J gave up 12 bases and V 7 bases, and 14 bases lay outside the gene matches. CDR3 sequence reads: CASKFGGGPLGQFF. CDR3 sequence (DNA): TGTGCCAGCAAGTTCGGGGGGGGCCCTTTGGGGCAGTTCTTC.

The CDR3 here is CSASSGLYEQYV. The CDR3 nucleotides read TGCAGTGCTAGTAGCGGCCTCTACGAGCAGTACGTC. The genes are TRBV20-1 and TRBJ2-7; D possibly corresponds to TRBD2 (6 bases). The V end was cut by 3 bases, the J end by 3 bases, with 9 bases between. Per germline, CDR1 DFQATT and CDR2 SNEGSKA (reference sequence). The CDR3 loop spans 12 amino acids.

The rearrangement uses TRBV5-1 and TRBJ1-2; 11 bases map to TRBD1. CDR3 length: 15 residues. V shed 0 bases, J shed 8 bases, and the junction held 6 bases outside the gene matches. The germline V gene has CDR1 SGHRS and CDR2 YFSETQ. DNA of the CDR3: TGCGCCAGCAGCTTGGCCGGGACAGGGGGGGAAGGCTACACCTTC. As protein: CASSLAGTGGEGYTF. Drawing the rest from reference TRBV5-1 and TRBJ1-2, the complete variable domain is KAGVTQTPRYLIKTRGQQVTLSCSPISGHRSVSWYQQTPGQGLQFLFEYFSETQRNKGNFPGRFSGRQFSNSRSEMNVSTLELGDSALYLCASSLAGTGGEGYTFGSGTRLTVV.

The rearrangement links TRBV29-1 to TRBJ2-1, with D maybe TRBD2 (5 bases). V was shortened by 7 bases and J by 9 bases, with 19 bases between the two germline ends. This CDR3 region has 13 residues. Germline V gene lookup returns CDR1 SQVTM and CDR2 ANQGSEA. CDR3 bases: TGCAGCGCCACCACCCGTCGGGATTCTGAGCAGTTCTTC. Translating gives CSATTRRDSEQFF.

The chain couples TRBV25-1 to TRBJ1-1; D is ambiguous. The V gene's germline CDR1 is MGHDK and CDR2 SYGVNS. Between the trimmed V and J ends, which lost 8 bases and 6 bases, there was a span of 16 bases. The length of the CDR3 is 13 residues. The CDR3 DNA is TGTGCCAGCTGGGCCCCCTCCGGCGCTGAAGCTTTCTTT. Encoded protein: CASWAPSGAEAFF.